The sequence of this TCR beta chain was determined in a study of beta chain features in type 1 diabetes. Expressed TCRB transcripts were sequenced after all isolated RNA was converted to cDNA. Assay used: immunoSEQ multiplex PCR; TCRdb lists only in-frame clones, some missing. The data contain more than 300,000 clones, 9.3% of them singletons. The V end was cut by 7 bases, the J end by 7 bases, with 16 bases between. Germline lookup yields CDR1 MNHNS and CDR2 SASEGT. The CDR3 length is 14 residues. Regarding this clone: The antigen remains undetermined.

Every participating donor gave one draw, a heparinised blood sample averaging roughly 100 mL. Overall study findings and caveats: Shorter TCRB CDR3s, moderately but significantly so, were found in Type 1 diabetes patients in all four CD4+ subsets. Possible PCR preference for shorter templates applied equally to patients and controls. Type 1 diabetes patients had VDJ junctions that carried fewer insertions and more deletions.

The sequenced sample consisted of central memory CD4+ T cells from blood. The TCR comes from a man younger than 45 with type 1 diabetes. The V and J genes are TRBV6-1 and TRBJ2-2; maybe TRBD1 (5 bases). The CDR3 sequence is CASISQGFVGELFF. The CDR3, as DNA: TGTGCCAGCATCTCGCAGGGTTTTGTCGGGGAGCTGTTTTTT.